This record covers a single T cell receptor (beta chain). Its antigen is still unknown. This entry comes from a study of neoadjuvant anti-PD-1 for oral cavity cancer. Study summary: Patients mostly received three to four biweekly nivolumab doses at 3 mg/kg before surgery. Patients without progression got a fourth dose around day 43.

Regarding the study as a whole: Only three patients per response group were TCR-analyzed; validation needed. Expansion of preexisting intratumoral clones was suggested to aid response.

The CDR3 is 15 amino acids. V dropped 4 bases and J dropped 1 base, with 11 bases sitting between them. Germline CDR1 LNHDA, CDR2 SQIVND (reference sequence). The repertoire was sequenced with immunoSEQ multiplex PCR; TCRdb's copy has only in-frame clones and lacks some. The sample holds around 7,200 clones; 50% to 70% are singletons and the top ten take approximately 6%. The material was tumor tissue, obtained before nivolumab (anti-PD-1) treatment. The chain combines TRBV19 with TRBJ1-5, with D possibly matching TRBD1 (6 bases). This clonotype was obtained from a person aged 40 to 85 with oral cavity squamous cell carcinoma. For the CDR3, the DNA is TGTGCCAGTAGTACTAGTACAGGGAGCAATCAGCCCCAGCATTTT. Its translation is CASSTSTGSNQPQHF.